The 9 T cell receptor beta chains below all came from one sample that was sequenced in a study of blood T cell repertoires in COVID-19. The data were produced by immunoSEQ multiplex PCR, yet TCRdb's version contains in-frame clones alone and is incomplete. The sample has approximately 250,000 clones; 91% are singletons. What was sequenced was PBMCs or T cells enriched from blood (not recorded which). The receptors derive from a man aged 35 to 55 who had been exposed to COVID-19.

This chain links TRBV12-3 or TRBV12-4 with TRBJ2-7; 8 bases are shared with TRBD2. The CDR3 loop spans 12 amino acids. With V trimmed by 8 bases and J by 3 bases, 3 bases remained unmatched. Here the CDR3 DNA reads TGTGCCAGCGGGCGGGAGGTCTACGAGCAGTACTTC. Residues: CASGREVYEQYF.

The rearrangement links TRBV30 to TRBJ2-1; D ambiguous. V lost 2 bases and J lost 7, with 12 bases in between. The CDR3 sequence is 13 residues long. Germline V gene lookup returns CDR1 GTSNPN and CDR2 SVGIG (reference sequence). The CDR3 DNA sequence: TGTGCCTGGAGTCCGATTTCCCGGAATGAGCAGTTCTTC. Translation: CAWSPISRNEQFF.

The V gene is TRBV4-1, the J gene TRBJ1-4, with D hard to call. V gave up 2 bases and J gave up 8 bases, with 9 bases separating them. This CDR3 has 13 amino acids. Germline CDR1 and CDR2: MGHRA and YSYEKL. CDR3 protein: CASSQTRVEKLFF. The DNA of the CDR3 is TGCGCCAGCAGCCAAACCCGAGTGGAAAAACTGTTTTTT.

V is TRBV7-9 and J is TRBJ1-5; no clear D. Germline V gene data show CDR1 as SEHNR and CDR2 as FQNEAQ (reference sequence). The CDR3 totals 14 residues. V lost 4 bases, J lost 3 bases, and 10 bases lay in between. CDR3 region: CASSSEIDNQPQHF. The CDR3 region has the DNA TGTGCCAGCAGCTCCGAGATCGACAATCAGCCCCAGCATTTT.

CDR3 amino acids: CASSGQGPEAFF. CDR3 DNA sequence: TGTGCCAGCTCCGGACAAGGGCCTGAAGCTTTCTTT. The chain employs TRBV9 and TRBJ1-1, with D perhaps TRBD1 (5 bases). The germline gives CDR1 SGDLS, CDR2 YYNGEE. CDR3 size: 12 residues. The ends were cut back, 7 bases at V and 6 bases at J, with 13 bases in the middle.

The CDR3 loop reads CASSKGLAYNEQFF. The CDR3 DNA reads as TGTGCCAGTAGTAAGGGACTAGCCTACAATGAGCAGTTCTTC. The genes are TRBV19 and TRBJ2-1; TRBD2 aligns across 8 bases. V lost 4 bases, J lost 2 bases, and 1 base stayed unmatched. The CDR3 has 14 amino acids. CDR1 LNHDA and CDR2 SQIVND come from the germline V gene (reference sequence).

The chain links TRBV9 to TRBJ2-7; 9 nucleotides line up with TRBD1. V gave up 4 bases and J gave up 7 bases; unmatched junction bases: 6. The CDR3 is 13 amino acids. Germline CDR1 SGDLS, CDR2 YYNGEE. Written as DNA, the CDR3 is TGTGCCAGCAGCTGGACAGGGGTCGGGGAGCAGTACTTC. Its translation is CASSWTGVGEQYF.

The sample holds one count of this clone. The chain has TRBV13 and TRBJ1-2; 8 bases agree with TRBD1. The CDR3 runs 14 residues. Germline V gives CDR1 PRHDT, CDR2 FYEKMQ (reference sequence). Trimming at V came to 5 bases and at J to 5 bases, leaving 7 bases not matched to a gene. The CDR3 nucleotides are TGTGCCAGCAGCCCCCAGGGGGCAGGTTATGGCTACACCTTC. Encoded protein: CASSPQGAGYGYTF.

The chain carries TRBV6-2 or TRBV6-3 and TRBJ2-7; 10 bases align to TRBD1. The junction had 2 bases not matched to a gene; V was cut back by 2 bases and J by 4 bases. The CDR3 extends over 14 amino acids. Germline V gene sequence: CDR1 MNHEY, CDR2 SVGEGT. The CDR3 sequence is CASSYRDRGYEQYF. CDR3 bases: TGTGCCAGCAGTTACCGGGACAGGGGTTACGAGCAGTACTTC.